This TCR beta chain was captured by sequencing in a study of tumor-infiltrating lymphocytes in primary liver carcinoma. Study at large: Surgical resection served as treatment for the primary liver carcinoma of these patients. The cohort included men and women aged 30 to 69 years. Regardless of tissue type, samples showed similar yields of roughly 3.5 to 7.13 million productive TCRbeta reads. Findings and caveats of the study: The study used bulk unsorted samples and so did not compare CD4+ and CD8+ repertoires.

With regard to this clonotype: Its antigen is not identified.

A primer in the constant region served to generate TCR beta cDNA from 450 to 600 ng of total RNA. Slightly modified ARM-PCR served as the procedure for the TCR beta libraries. These libraries came from three rounds of nested multiplex PCR. TCRdb fed the multiplex PCR reads into MiXCR, producing one record per CDR3 protein. The sample has 310,000 or so distinct CDR3 sequences, more than 55% seen once. Both blood RNA, taken from unsorted whole blood, and germline DNA were extracted. The receptor's source is a woman in her twenties or thirties with primary liver carcinoma and hepatitis B virus infection. The sequencing input was peripheral blood.

The CDR3 nucleotides read TGTGCCTGGAGTTCTAGGATCCTCGTGGGGAATGAGCAGTTCTTC. Its translation is CAWSSRILVGNEQFF. This chain connects TRBV30 to TRBJ2-1; D is unclear. There are 15 residues in the CDR3. With 2 bases removed from V and 7 bases from J, the gap between germline ends came to 18 bases. CDR1 and CDR2 from the germline V gene are GTSNPN and SVGIG (reference sequence).